These 14 T cell receptor beta chains were sequenced from one sample in a study of cytotoxic CD8 clonotypes in ibrutinib-treated CLL. The data were produced by immunoSEQ multiplex PCR, yet TCRdb's version contains in-frame clones alone and is incomplete. This table has 130,000 or so clones, 79% appearing once. The sequences come from PBMCs, collected after 12 months of ibrutinib treatment. These receptors originate from a human donor with chronic lymphocytic leukemia.

There are a few counts of this clone. The J gene is TRBJ1-2, the V gene TRBV10-3; 11 bases are a match to TRBD1. Per germline, CDR1 ENHRY and CDR2 SYGVKD. The J segment lost 6 bases and the V segment lost 6 bases, leaving 9 bases of the junction unmatched. There are 15 residues in the CDR3. The CDR3: CAIRENTGQGDGYTF. The CDR3, as DNA: TGTGCCATCAGAGAAAACACGGGACAGGGGGATGGCTACACCTTC.

V is TRBV11-2 and J is TRBJ2-2; no clear D gene. The CDR3 covers 14 residues. Germline values: CDR1 SGHAT, CDR2 FQNNGV. The V gene lost 1 base and the J gene lost 0 bases, with 3 bases spanning the gap. The CDR3 is CASSLVTNTGELFF. CDR3 in DNA: TGTGCCAGCAGCTTAGTAACGAACACCGGGGAGCTGTTTTTT. Drawing the rest from reference TRBV11-2 and TRBJ2-2, the complete variable domain is EAGVAQSPRYKIIEKRQSVAFWCNPISGHATLYWYQQILGQGPKLLIQFQNNGVVDDSQLPKDRFSAERLKGVDSTLKIQPAKLEDSAVYLCASSLVTNTGELFFGEGSRLTVL.

The chain links TRBV6-5 to TRBJ2-3; D unclear. The V gene lost 7 bases and the J gene lost 2 bases, with 13 bases spanning the gap. The germline V gene has CDR1 MNHEY and CDR2 SVGAGI. The CDR3 has 14 residues. CDR3 sequence (DNA): TGTGCCAGCATCTTGACTGGTTCCACAGATACGCAGTATTTT. Translating gives CASILTGSTDTQYF.

The rearrangement joins TRBV9 to TRBJ2-5, with a weak D call TRBD2 (5 bases). Trimming pared 2 bases from V and 4 bases from J, leaving 6 bases between. The CDR3 extends over 12 amino acids. Germline CDR1 and CDR2: SGDLS and YYNGEE. The CDR3 region has the DNA TGTGCCAGCAGCGTCGAGGGAGAGACCCAGTACTTC. Amino acids: CASSVEGETQYF.

V gene TRBV4-2 combines with J gene TRBJ2-2; D gene unclear. CDR1 is LGHNA and CDR2 is YNFKEQ in the germline V gene. The CDR3 extends over 12 amino acids. Trimming cost V 5 bases and J 5 bases, with 6 bases left between them. The CDR3 reads CASSVGTGELFF. DNA for the CDR3: TGTGCCAGCAGCGTAGGAACCGGGGAGCTGTTTTTT.

V and J are TRBV7-2 and TRBJ2-1; 8 bases match TRBD2. The CDR3 covers 15 residues. Germline V gene data show CDR1 as SGHTA and CDR2 as FQGNSA. V lost 1 base to trimming and J lost 7 bases; unmatched junction nucleotides: 6. Written as DNA, the CDR3 is TGTGCCAGCAGCTTAGTCAGCGGGAGCGAGAATGAGCAGTTCTTC. It specifies CASSLVSGSENEQFF.

The chain is built from TRBV4-2 and TRBJ2-7; 9 nucleotides agree with TRBD2. Germline trimming cut 6 bases from V and 4 bases from J; bases unmatched to any gene: 7. The CDR3 sequence is 14 residues long. Germline-derived CDR1 and CDR2 are LGHNA and YNFKEQ. This CDR3 is CASSLLAGSYEQYF. The CDR3 region has the DNA TGTGCCAGCAGTCTGCTAGCGGGGAGTTACGAGCAGTACTTC.

The chain combines TRBV11-3 with TRBJ2-5; D is unresolved. Deletions cut 1 base from V and 1 base from J, with 10 bases between. The CDR3 spans 15 residues. CDR1 and CDR2 (germline): SGHNT, YENEEA. This chain's CDR3 is CASSLGQMSQETQYF. The CDR3 DNA reads TGTGCCAGCAGCTTAGGGCAGATGAGCCAAGAGACCCAGTACTTC.

V is TRBV6-1 and J is TRBJ2-3; 10 bases match TRBD2. Germline lookup yields CDR1 MNHNS and CDR2 SASEGT. CDR3 length: 16 amino acids. V dropped 3 bases and J dropped 6; count of bases not matched to a gene: 9. CDR3 coding DNA: TGTGCCAGCAGTGAGCCGGGGCTAGCGGGAGTGGATACGCAGTATTTT. Protein product: CASSEPGLAGVDTQYF.

The J gene is TRBJ1-2, the V gene TRBV7-2; possible D gene TRBD1, 6 bases. This CDR3 region has 15 residues. The germline gives CDR1 SGHTA, CDR2 FQGNSA. V was shortened by 4 bases and J by 4 bases, with 16 bases between the two germline ends. CDR3 DNA sequence: TGTGCCAGCAGCTACTACAGGGAGGATTTCTATGGCTACACCTTC. It yields the protein CASSYYREDFYGYTF. The full variable domain, rest sourced from reference TRBV7-2 and TRBJ1-2, is GAGVSQSPSNKVTEKGKDVELRCDPISGHTALYWYRQSLGQGLEFLIYFQGNSAPDKSGLPSDRFSAERTGGSVSTLTIQRTQQEDSAVYLCASSYYREDFYGYTFGSGTRLTVV.

The V call is TRBV29-1, the J call TRBJ2-5; tentative D call: TRBD1 (5 bases). Germline CDR1 is SQVTM and CDR2 is ANQGSEA. This CDR3 comprises 13 residues. V was pared by 5 bases and J by 3 bases, with 13 bases between. CDR3 protein: CSVYSRVEETQYF. CDR3 DNA: TGCAGCGTTTATTCCAGGGTGGAAGAGACCCAGTACTTC.

The chain carries TRBV4-3 and TRBJ2-7, with D unresolved. The CDR3 is 14 amino acids. Trimming cost V 0 bases and J 0 bases, with 6 bases left between them. CDR1 and CDR2 from the germline V gene are LGHNA and YSLEER. The CDR3 here is CASSQDPVSYEQYF. In DNA form, the CDR3 reads TGCGCCAGCAGCCAAGATCCGGTCTCCTACGAGCAGTACTTC.

This chain uses TRBV5-1 with TRBJ1-2, with D uncertain. Trimming pared 0 bases from V and 3 bases from J, leaving 9 bases between. Germline values: CDR1 SGHRS, CDR2 YFSETQ. CDR3 size: 14 residues. This CDR3 is CASSLGSSYYGYTF. CDR3 nucleotide sequence: TGCGCCAGCAGCTTGGGCAGCTCCTACTATGGCTACACCTTC.

J is TRBJ2-5 and V is TRBV6-1, with 7 bases aligning to TRBD2. CDR3 length: 15 amino acids. V lost 7 bases to trimming and J lost 6 bases; unmatched junction nucleotides: 14. Germline V gene lookup returns CDR1 MNHNS and CDR2 SASEGT. The CDR3 DNA follows: TGTGCCAGCAACTTTGTGGGAGGGCCAAAAAAGACCCAGTACTTC. This sequence encodes CASNFVGGPKKTQYF.